What follows are 20 T cell receptor beta chains derived from one specimen sequenced in a study of blood T cell repertoires in COVID-19. Clones were sequenced by immunoSEQ multiplex PCR, and TCRdb holds only the in-frame ones, with some missing. The table has over 20,000 clones, around 82% seen once. Material for sequencing was peripheral blood. These receptors were taken from a human donor in a cohort sampled during active COVID-19.

This clone was observed a few times. J is TRBJ2-7 and V is TRBV4-2; TRBD1 aligns across 7 bases. Germline-derived CDR1 and CDR2 are LGHNA and YNFKEQ. There are 16 residues in the CDR3. Trimming removed 4 bases from V and 5 bases from J; junction bases left unmatched: 14. CDR3 DNA sequence: TGTGCCAGCAGCCGACAAGGGGGCAGGGCCCTCGACGAGCAGTACTTC. Residues: CASSRQGGRALDEQYF.

The J gene is TRBJ1-5, the V gene TRBV5-4; D gene ambiguous. Germline CDR1 reads SGHNT; CDR2 reads YYREEE (reference sequence). V lost 4 bases and J 3 bases, leaving 11 bases between the germline ends. There are 14 residues in the CDR3. CDR3 sequence reads: CASSEAGINQPQHF. Written as DNA, the CDR3 is TGTGCCAGCAGCGAGGCGGGGATCAATCAGCCCCAGCATTTT.

V is TRBV6-1 and J is TRBJ2-1, with a tentative D call TRBD1 (6 bases). The germline V gene encodes CDR1 MNHNS and CDR2 SASEGT. There are 15 residues in the CDR3. V was pared by 1 base and J by 5 bases, with 12 bases between. DNA for the CDR3: TGTGCCAGCAGTGAAGTCACAGGGCTTGACAATGAGCAGTTCTTC. It codes for CASSEVTGLDNEQFF.

The V gene is TRBV6-5, the J gene TRBJ2-7; tentatively, D is TRBD2 (6 bases). CDR3 length: 14 residues. V was trimmed by 6 bases and J by 1 base, leaving 13 bases between them. CDR1 is MNHEY and CDR2 is SVGAGI in the germline V gene. Here the CDR3 reads CASRLDRGSYEQYF. In nucleotides, the CDR3 is TGTGCCAGCAGGTTAGACCGGGGGTCCTACGAGCAGTACTTC.

This clone was counted only a few times. The V and J genes are TRBV9 and TRBJ1-5; a possible D gene is TRBD1 (5 bases). Germline V gene sequence: CDR1 SGDLS, CDR2 YYNGEE. Trimming took off 2 bases at V and 5 bases at J, with 8 bases between the two ends. The CDR3 is 13 amino acids. The CDR3 sequence: CASSVQGDQPQHF. CDR3 in DNA: TGTGCCAGCAGCGTCCAGGGTGATCAGCCCCAGCATTTT.

V is TRBV5-1 and J is TRBJ2-3; TRBD1 is a possible D gene (6 bases). Germline V lookup: CDR1 SGHRS, CDR2 YFSETQ. The CDR3 consists of 15 residues. V shed 4 bases and J shed 4 bases, with 16 bases lying between them. The CDR3 nucleotides are TGCGCCAGCAGCCGAGACGGACACAGGGCAGATACGCAGTATTTT. It is translated as CASSRDGHRADTQYF.

The chain couples TRBV6-6 to TRBJ2-2; D might be TRBD1 (6 bases). This CDR3 contains 15 residues. V shed 2 bases and J shed 1 base, with 8 bases lying between them. Germline lookup yields CDR1 MNHNY and CDR2 SVGAGI (reference sequence). CDR3 residues: CASSYQGQNTGELFF. The CDR3 coding sequence is TGTGCCAGCAGTTACCAGGGGCAGAACACCGGGGAGCTGTTTTTT.

This chain uses TRBV6-5 with TRBJ2-2; D is perhaps TRBD1 (5 bases). The germline gives CDR1 MNHEY, CDR2 SVGAGI. The CDR3 is made up of 12 amino acids. V lost 8 bases and J lost 6, with 10 bases in between. The CDR3 nucleotides read TGTGCCAGCGAAGGGGCTGCCGGGGAGCTGTTTTTT. Encoded protein: CASEGAAGELFF.

In DNA form, the CDR3 reads TGTGCCAGTAGCAGGGACAGGGGCCAAGTGTTGGAGCAGTACTTC. Its protein is CASSRDRGQVLEQYF. The chain recombines TRBV19 with TRBJ2-7; 10 bases map to TRBD1. The CDR3 has 15 amino acids. V gave up 6 bases and J gave up 7 bases; unmatched junction bases: 12. Germline V gene data show CDR1 as LNHDA and CDR2 as SQIVND (reference sequence).

The rearrangement uses TRBV24-1 and TRBJ2-5, with D possibly TRBD2 on 7 matching bases. CDR3 length: 15 residues. Germline assignment: CDR1 KGHDR and CDR2 SFDVKD. V was clipped by 5 bases and J by 2 bases, with 14 bases between them. CDR3 residues: CATSVIAGAQETQYF. The CDR3, as DNA: TGTGCCACCAGTGTGATCGCGGGGGCTCAAGAGACCCAGTACTTC.

The rearrangement links TRBV6-6 to TRBJ2-4; no firm D call. Trimming cost V 0 bases and J 11 bases, with 14 bases left between them. Germline V gene sequence: CDR1 MNHNY, CDR2 SVGAGI (reference sequence). CDR3 length: 14 residues. Here the CDR3 DNA reads TGTGCCAGCAGTTACTCGGAAGCTGGGCAATTTCAGTACTTC. It codes for CASSYSEAGQFQYF.

This clone showed up just a few times. The J gene is TRBJ1-2, the V gene TRBV9; D is undetermined. Between the trimmed V and J ends, which lost 0 bases and 5 bases, there was a span of 20 bases. CDR3 length: 17 residues. Germline lookup yields CDR1 SGDLS and CDR2 YYNGEE. The CDR3 loop reads CASSVAPPAQFPYGYTF. Here the CDR3 DNA reads TGTGCCAGCAGCGTAGCCCCCCCAGCGCAGTTTCCGTATGGCTACACCTTC.

V usage is TRBV6-5 and J usage is TRBJ2-3; TRBD1 is a possible D gene (6 bases). The CDR3 spans 15 residues. The germline gives CDR1 MNHEY, CDR2 SVGAGI. V dropped 2 bases and J dropped 2 bases, with 11 bases sitting between them. CDR3 in amino acids: CASSYRNRATDTQYF. As DNA, the CDR3 is TGTGCCAGCAGTTACAGGAACAGGGCCACAGATACGCAGTATTTT.

The CDR3 protein is CATSEASTDTQYF. The CDR3 DNA reads TGTGCCACCAGTGAGGCCAGCACAGATACGCAGTATTTT. The gene calls are TRBV24-1 and TRBJ2-3; D not resolved. The length of the CDR3 is 13 residues. Germline V gives CDR1 KGHDR, CDR2 SFDVKD. Between the trimmed V and J ends, which lost 4 bases and 0 bases, there was a span of 4 bases.

V usage is TRBV4-1 and J usage is TRBJ1-3; D unresolved. Germline CDR1 is MGHRA and CDR2 is YSYEKL. Trimming removed 0 bases from V and 5 bases from J, with 8 bases in between. The CDR3 runs 14 residues. The CDR3 DNA sequence: TGCGCCAGCAGCCAAGATCTTTCTCGAAACACCATATATTTT. Protein product: CASSQDLSRNTIYF.

This clone was observed once. The chain is built from TRBV6-5 and TRBJ2-3, with D uncertain. The CDR3 is 15 amino acids. Germline CDR1 is MNHEY and CDR2 is SVGAGI. Trimming removed 1 base from V and 4 bases from J, with 12 bases in between. The CDR3 is CASSYFPAVSDTQYF. CDR3 nucleotides: TGTGCCAGCAGTTACTTCCCCGCAGTGTCAGATACGCAGTATTTT.

V and J are TRBV3-1 (or the pseudogene TRBV3-2) and TRBJ2-1; TRBD2 might be the D (6 bases). V lost 4 bases and J 0 bases, leaving 10 bases between the germline ends. The CDR3 loop spans 15 amino acids. The V gene's germline CDR1 is LGHDT and CDR2 YNNKEL (reference sequence). CDR3 region: CASSRREDSYNEQFF. The CDR3 region has the DNA TGTGCCAGCAGCCGGAGGGAAGACTCCTACAATGAGCAGTTCTTC.

The rearrangement joins TRBV2 to TRBJ1-1; D possibly corresponds to TRBD1 (5 bases). V gave up 8 bases and J gave up 0 bases, with 10 bases separating them. CDR1 SNHLY and CDR2 FYNNEI come from the germline V gene. The length of the CDR3 is 13 residues. The chain's CDR3 is CASGGTVNTEAFF. The CDR3 DNA reads TGTGCCAGCGGAGGGACGGTGAACACTGAAGCTTTCTTT.

This chain links TRBV5-1 with TRBJ2-3; 7 bases map to TRBD1. This CDR3 comprises 16 residues. Germline V CDR1 and CDR2: SGHRS, YFSETQ. J lost 0 bases, V lost 2 bases, and 6 bases had no gene match. CDR3: CASSLGTAPSTDTQYF. The DNA of the CDR3 is TGCGCCAGCAGCTTAGGGACAGCTCCTAGCACAGATACGCAGTATTTT.

The sample holds one count of this clone. The chain couples TRBV7-9 to TRBJ1-4; D unclear. Trimming removed 6 bases at V and 6 bases at J, with 14 bases between. There are 14 residues in the CDR3. The germline gives CDR1 SEHNR, CDR2 FQNEAQ (reference sequence). The CDR3 DNA follows: TGTGCCAGCAGAATGACTGGTGGAGATGAAAAACTGTTTTTT. Protein: CASRMTGGDEKLFF. Variable domain in full (rest from reference TRBV7-9 and TRBJ1-4): DTGVSQNPRHKITKRGQNVTFRCDPISEHNRLYWYRQTLGQGPEFLTYFQNEAQLEKSRLLSDRFSAERPKGSFSTLEIQRTEQGDSAMYLCASRMTGGDEKLFFGSGTQLSVL.